Detailed here is one T cell receptor (beta chain). This specimen comes from a study of T cells after yellow fever vaccination. Germline-derived CDR1 and CDR2 are SGHTA and FQGNSA. The CDR3 spans 15 residues. Trimming pared 1 base from V and 0 bases from J, leaving 7 bases between. Generation of TCR cDNA used 5'RACE template switching (which added a universal primer site and UMIs). In TCRdb, the 5' RACE reads were re-called with MiXCR into one record per CDR3 protein. The sample lists roughly 240,000 distinct CDR3 sequences, around 6.7% seen once, with 0.8% to 1.2% in the top ten. The TCR was taken from a man younger than 45 who received the YFV17D yellow fever vaccine. The source material was CD4+ T cells sorted from PBMCs, sampled on the day of the yellow fever booster vaccination. The gene calls are TRBV7-2 and TRBJ1-3; the D is unclear. CDR3 sequence reads: CASSLEPVSGNTIYF. The CDR3 nucleotides read TGTGCCAGCAGCTTAGAACCGGTCTCTGGAAACACCATATATTTT.